This T cell receptor beta chain is drawn from a study of post-analysis software for immune sequencing data. The overall study: Relapsing-remitting, secondary progressive and progressive-relapsing forms made up the multiple sclerosis disease courses. Broader study findings: Controls showed lower frequencies than patients for roughly five TRBV segments, and TRBV5-6, TRBV5-1 and TRBV20-1 were among these. Co-batched samples clustered tightly together by F measure. Significantly lower normalized Chao1 diversity was found in patients with multiple sclerosis relative to controls.

Remarks on this clonotype: The antigen is unknown. A much more abundant neighbour one base away suggests this may be a read error.

CDR1 is LGHNA, CDR2 YNFKEQ, per germline. V was shortened by 0 bases and J by 5 bases, with 8 bases between the two germline ends. The CDR3 runs 13 residues. The TCR beta cDNA libraries carried unique molecular identifiers. About 460,000 cDNA molecules were obtained from about 0.98 to 11 million T cells. From the PCR reads, TCRdb called clonotypes with MiXCR, one entry per CDR3 protein. The sample yields 150,000 to 200,000 distinct CDR3 sequences, 25% to 35% seen once. The sequencing sample was made of blood. This TCR derives from a girl aged 5-17 years with multiple sclerosis. The chain links TRBV4-2 to TRBJ2-7, with D uncertain. DNA for the CDR3: TGTGCCAGCAGCCAAGAAAGGAGCCACGAGCAGTACTTC. Translation gives CASSQERSHEQYF.